The T cell receptor beta chain under discussion was sequenced for a study of vaccination and CD4 T cells after COVID-19. Deletions cut 1 base from V and 5 bases from J, with 17 bases between. The germline V gene has CDR1 SGHAT and CDR2 FQNNGV. CDR3 length: 16 amino acids. Sequenced with the Oncomine TCR Beta short-read assay was DNA taken from cultured CD4+ T cells. Each CDR3 protein is one row after TCRdb ran MiXCR on the PCR reads. This sample has under 20,000 distinct CDR3 sequences, with approximately 52% found just once. This clonotype was detected only a few times. Its matching antigen is unknown. Specified treatment: roughly ten-day PBMC culture with coronavirus spike peptide pools or control peptides (ViraFEST assay).

The receptor comes from a human donor who had recovered from COVID-19. What was sequenced was CD4+ T cells from blood, cultured in vitro. The V and J genes are TRBV11-2 and TRBJ2-5; D is perhaps TRBD1 (6 bases). CDR3 sequence reads: CASSLVGGRPPETQYF. The CDR3 coding sequence is TGTGCCAGCAGCTTAGTAGGGGGTCGCCCCCCGGAGACCCAGTACTTC.